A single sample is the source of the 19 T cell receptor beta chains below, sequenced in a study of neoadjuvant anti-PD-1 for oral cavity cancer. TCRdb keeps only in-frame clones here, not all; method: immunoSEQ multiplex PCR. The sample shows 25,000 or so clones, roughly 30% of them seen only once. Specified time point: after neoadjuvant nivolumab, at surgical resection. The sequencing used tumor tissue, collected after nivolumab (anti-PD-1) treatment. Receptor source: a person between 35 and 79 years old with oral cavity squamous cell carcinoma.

The CDR3 is CASSVGQATGGYTF. CDR3 in DNA: TGTGCCAGCAGCGTAGGACAGGCAACTGGTGGCTACACCTTC. V usage is TRBV9 and J usage is TRBJ1-2; possibly TRBD1 for D (6 bases). The ends were cut back, 0 bases at V and 7 bases at J, with 13 bases in the middle. The germline gives CDR1 SGDLS, CDR2 YYNGEE. CDR3 length: 14 amino acids.

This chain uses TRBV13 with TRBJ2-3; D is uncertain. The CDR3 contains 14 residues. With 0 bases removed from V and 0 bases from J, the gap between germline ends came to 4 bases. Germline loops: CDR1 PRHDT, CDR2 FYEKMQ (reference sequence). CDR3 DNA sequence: TGTGCCAGCAGCTTAGGACCTAGCACAGATACGCAGTATTTT. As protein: CASSLGPSTDTQYF.

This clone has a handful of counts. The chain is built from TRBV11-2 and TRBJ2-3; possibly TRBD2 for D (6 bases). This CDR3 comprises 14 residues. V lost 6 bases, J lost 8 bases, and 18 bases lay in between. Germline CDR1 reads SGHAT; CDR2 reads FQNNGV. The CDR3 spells CASRRTSGELTQYF. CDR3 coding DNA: TGTGCCAGCAGACGTACCTCGGGAGAGCTTACGCAGTATTTT. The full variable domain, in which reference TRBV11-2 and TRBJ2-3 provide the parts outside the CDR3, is EAGVAQSPRYKIIEKRQSVAFWCNPISGHATLYWYQQILGQGPKLLIQFQNNGVVDDSQLPKDRFSAERLKGVDSTLKIQPAKLEDSAVYLCASRRTSGELTQYFGPGTRLTVL.

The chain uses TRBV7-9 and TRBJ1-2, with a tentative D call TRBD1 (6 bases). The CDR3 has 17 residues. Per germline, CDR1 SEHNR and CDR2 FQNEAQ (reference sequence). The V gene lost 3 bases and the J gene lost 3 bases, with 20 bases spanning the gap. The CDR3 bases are TGTGCCAGCAGCTTTCCGGAACAGGGAGGAGGTGACTATGGCTACACCTTC. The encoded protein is CASSFPEQGGGDYGYTF.

The CDR3 sequence: CASSSETQYF. DNA for the CDR3: TGTGCCAGCAGCTCGGAGACCCAGTACTTC. The chain is built from TRBV11-2 and TRBJ2-5; D gene uncertain. V lost 4 bases to trimming and J lost 5 bases, with 2 bases between them. The CDR3 runs to 10 residues. CDR1 is SGHAT and CDR2 is FQNNGV in the germline V gene.

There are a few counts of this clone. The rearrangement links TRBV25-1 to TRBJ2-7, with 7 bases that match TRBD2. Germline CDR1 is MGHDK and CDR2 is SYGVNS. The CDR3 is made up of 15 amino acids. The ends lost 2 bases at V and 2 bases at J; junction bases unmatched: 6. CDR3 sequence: CASSEVTSETYEQYF. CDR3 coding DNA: TGTGCCAGCAGTGAAGTTACTAGCGAGACCTACGAGCAGTACTTC.

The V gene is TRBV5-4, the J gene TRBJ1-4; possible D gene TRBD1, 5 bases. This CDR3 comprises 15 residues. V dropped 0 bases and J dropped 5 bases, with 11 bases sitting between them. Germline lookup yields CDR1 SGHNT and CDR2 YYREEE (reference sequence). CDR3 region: CASSLDGRGNEKLFF. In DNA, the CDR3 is TGTGCCAGCAGCTTGGACGGTAGGGGAAATGAAAAACTGTTTTTT.

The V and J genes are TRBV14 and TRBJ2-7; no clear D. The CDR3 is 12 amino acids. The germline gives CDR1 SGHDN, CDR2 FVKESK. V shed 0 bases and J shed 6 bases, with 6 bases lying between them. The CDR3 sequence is CASSQESSEQYF. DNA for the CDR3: TGTGCCAGCAGCCAAGAAAGCTCCGAGCAGTACTTC.

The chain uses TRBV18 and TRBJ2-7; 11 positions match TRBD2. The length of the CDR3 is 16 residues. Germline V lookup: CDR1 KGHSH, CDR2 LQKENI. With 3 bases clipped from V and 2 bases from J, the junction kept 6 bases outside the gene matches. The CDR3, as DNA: TGTGCCAGCTCACCCCGCCGACTAGCGGGGACCTACGAGCAGTACTTC. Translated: CASSPRRLAGTYEQYF.

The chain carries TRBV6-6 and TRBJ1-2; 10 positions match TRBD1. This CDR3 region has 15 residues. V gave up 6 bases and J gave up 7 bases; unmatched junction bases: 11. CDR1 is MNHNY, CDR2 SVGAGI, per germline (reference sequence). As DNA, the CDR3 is TGTGCCAGCAGCCCCCCCCAGACAGGGGGCCGTGGCTACACCTTC. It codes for CASSPPQTGGRGYTF.

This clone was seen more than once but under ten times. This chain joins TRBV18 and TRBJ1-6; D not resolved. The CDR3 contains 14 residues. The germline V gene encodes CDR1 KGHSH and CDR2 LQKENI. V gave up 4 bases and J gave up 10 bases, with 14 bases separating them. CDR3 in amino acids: CASSQFGTESPLHF. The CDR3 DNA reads TGTGCCAGCTCACAATTTGGCACGGAGTCACCCCTCCACTTT.

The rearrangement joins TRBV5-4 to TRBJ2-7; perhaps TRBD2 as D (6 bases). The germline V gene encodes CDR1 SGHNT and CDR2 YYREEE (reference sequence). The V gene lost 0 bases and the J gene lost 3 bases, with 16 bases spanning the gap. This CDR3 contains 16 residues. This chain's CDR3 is CASSLDSAGRLYEQYF. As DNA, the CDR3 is TGTGCCAGCAGCTTGGACTCAGCGGGCCGTCTCTACGAGCAGTACTTC. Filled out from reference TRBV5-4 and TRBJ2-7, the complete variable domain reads ETGVTQSPTHLIKTRGQQVTLRCSSQSGHNTVSWYQQALGQGPQFIFQYYREEENGRGNFPPRFSGLQFPNYSSELNVNALELDDSALYLCASSLDSAGRLYEQYFGPGTRLTVT.

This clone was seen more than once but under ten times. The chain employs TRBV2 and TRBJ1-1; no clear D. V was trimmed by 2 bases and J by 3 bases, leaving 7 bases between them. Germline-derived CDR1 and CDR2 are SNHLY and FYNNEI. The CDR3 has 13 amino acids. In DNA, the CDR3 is TGTGCCAGCAGTGAATACAGATACACTGAAGCTTTCTTT. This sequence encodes CASSEYRYTEAFF.

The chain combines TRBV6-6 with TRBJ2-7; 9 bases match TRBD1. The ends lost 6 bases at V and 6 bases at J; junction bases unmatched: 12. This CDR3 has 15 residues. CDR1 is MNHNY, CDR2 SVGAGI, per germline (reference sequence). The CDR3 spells CASSSPGQGKVEQYF. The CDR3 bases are TGTGCCAGCAGCTCACCTGGACAGGGGAAGGTCGAGCAGTACTTC.

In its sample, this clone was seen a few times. In DNA form, the CDR3 reads TGTGCCAGCAGCTTGGGAGGGGATCACTACGAGCAGTACTTC. Translation gives CASSLGGDHYEQYF. J is TRBJ2-7 and V is TRBV5-6; the D call may be TRBD1 or TRBD2 (5 bases each). The CDR3 is made up of 14 amino acids. Germline loops: CDR1 SGHDT, CDR2 YYEEEE. The V end was cut by 0 bases, the J end by 3 bases, with 10 bases between.

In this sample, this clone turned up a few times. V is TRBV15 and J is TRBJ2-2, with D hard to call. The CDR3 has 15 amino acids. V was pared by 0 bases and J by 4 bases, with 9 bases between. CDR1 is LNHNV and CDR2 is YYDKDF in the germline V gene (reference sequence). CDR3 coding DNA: TGTGCCACCAGCAGAGAGGTCCGGGCCACCGGGGAGCTGTTTTTT. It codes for CATSREVRATGELFF.

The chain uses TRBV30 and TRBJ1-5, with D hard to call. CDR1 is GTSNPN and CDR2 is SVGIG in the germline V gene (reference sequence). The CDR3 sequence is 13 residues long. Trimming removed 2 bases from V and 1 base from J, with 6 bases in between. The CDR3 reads CAWSIGSNQPQHF. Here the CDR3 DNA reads TGTGCCTGGAGTATAGGGAGCAATCAGCCCCAGCATTTT.

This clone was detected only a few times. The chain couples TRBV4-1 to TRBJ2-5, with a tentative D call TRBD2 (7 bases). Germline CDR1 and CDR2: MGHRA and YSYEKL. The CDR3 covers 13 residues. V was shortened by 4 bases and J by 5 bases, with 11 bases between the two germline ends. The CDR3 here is CASSPGGRETQYF. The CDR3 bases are TGCGCCAGCAGCCCGGGGGGCCGGGAGACCCAGTACTTC.

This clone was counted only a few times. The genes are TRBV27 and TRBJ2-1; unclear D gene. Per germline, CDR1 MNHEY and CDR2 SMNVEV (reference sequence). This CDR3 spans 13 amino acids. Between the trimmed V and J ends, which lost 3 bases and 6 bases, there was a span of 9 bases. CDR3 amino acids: CASSFGSFNEQFF. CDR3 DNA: TGTGCCAGCAGTTTCGGCAGTTTCAATGAGCAGTTCTTC.